This TCR beta chain comes out of a study of a mutant IDH1 vaccine in newly diagnosed glioma. Using immunoSEQ multiplex PCR, the repertoire was profiled, and TCRdb retains in-frame clones only, with some absent. The table lists 88,000 or so clones, 65% to 90% of them singletons. This clone was detected once. Its cognate antigen is unknown. Notes on the study in general: With respect to changes in top peripheral T cell clonotypes, pseudoprogression seemed unrelated.

Germline V gene lookup returns CDR1 MNHEY and CDR2 SMNVEV (reference sequence). This CDR3 comprises 15 residues. Trimming cost V 8 bases and J 3 bases; bases outside gene matches: 6. Noted time point: week 23, last vaccination. Doses comprised 300 ug of mutant IDH1 20-mer peptide each, plus topical imiquimod. Material: PBMCs, obtained from a glioma patient whose treatment included an IDH1 peptide vaccine. The chain links TRBV27 to TRBJ2-7, with 14 bases that match TRBD2. The sequence was collected from a man aged 25 to 45 with glioma. Some clones in this sample may be carry-over from other donors' samples. The CDR3 sequence: CASRTSGGIYYEQYF. CDR3 nucleotides: TGTGCCAGCCGGACTAGCGGGGGGATCTACTACGAGCAGTACTTC.